Presented here are 13 T cell receptor beta chains from one specimen sequenced in a study of cytomegalovirus exposure and HLA in healthy donors. The primer mix had 60 Vbeta and 13 Jbeta primers. The repertoire was sequenced with immunoSEQ multiplex PCR; TCRdb's copy has only in-frame clones and lacks some. The data hold 40,000 to 55,000 clones, with 65% to 85% observed a single time. Sequenced: PBMCs. The receptors originated from a man between 18 and 35 years old in good health and CMV-seronegative.

The V call is TRBV11-2, the J call TRBJ1-1, with a weak D call TRBD1 (6 bases). Germline CDR1 SGHAT, CDR2 FQNNGV. This CDR3 comprises 16 residues. The V and J ends lost 1 base and 5 bases respectively, with 17 bases between them. CDR3 region: CASSLGADSPNTEAFF. In nucleotides, the CDR3 is TGTGCCAGCAGCTTAGGGGCGGACAGTCCGAATACTGAAGCTTTCTTT.

The chain combines TRBV5-1 with TRBJ1-2; 7 nucleotides agree with TRBD1. The CDR3 has 13 amino acids. Germline CDR1 is SGHRS and CDR2 is YFSETQ. V shed 5 bases, J shed 3 bases, and the junction held 4 bases outside the gene matches. In DNA, the CDR3 is TGCGCCAGCAGACAGGGGATAGACTATGGCTACACCTTC. It encodes CASRQGIDYGYTF.

This rearrangement joins TRBV4-3 to TRBJ1-1, with a possible D match to TRBD1 (6 bases). CDR1 and CDR2 from the germline V gene are LGHNA and YSLEER. Trimming removed 1 base at V and 10 bases at J, with 19 bases between. The CDR3 is 15 amino acids. The CDR3 reads CASSQGVGRGAPAFF. The CDR3 nucleotides read TGCGCCAGCAGCCAAGGGGTTGGACGGGGGGCCCCAGCTTTCTTT.

The CDR3 sequence is CAISESGGVRGNTIYF. In DNA form, the CDR3 reads TGTGCCATCAGTGAGTCGGGGGGAGTAAGAGGAAACACCATATATTTT. The chain couples TRBV10-3 to TRBJ1-3, with D perhaps matching TRBD1 (5 bases). In germline, CDR1 is ENHRY, CDR2 SYGVKD. Deletions cut 0 bases from V and 4 bases from J, with 13 bases between. This CDR3 spans 16 amino acids.

The chain combines TRBV6-4 with TRBJ1-1; 8 nucleotides match TRBD1. From germline, CDR1 is MRHNA and CDR2 SNTAGT. Unmatched junction bases numbered 6, after V lost 6 bases and J lost 0 bases. CDR3 length equals 15 residues. As DNA, the CDR3 is TGTGCCAGCAGCGAGGACAGGGTCATGAACACTGAAGCTTTCTTT. Its protein is CASSEDRVMNTEAFF.

V and J are TRBV11-2 and TRBJ2-7; the match to TRBD2 covers 11 bases. The CDR3 has 14 residues. Germline trimming cut 5 bases from V and 5 bases from J; bases unmatched to any gene: 5. Germline lookup yields CDR1 SGHAT and CDR2 FQNNGV. The CDR3 is CASSPTSGSNEQYF. The CDR3 DNA reads as TGTGCCAGCAGCCCCACTAGCGGGAGCAACGAGCAGTACTTC.

This clone was found once. The rearrangement joins TRBV7-2 to TRBJ2-1; 7 nucleotides match TRBD2. The CDR3 is made up of 16 amino acids. Per germline, CDR1 SGHTA and CDR2 FQGNSA. Trimming removed 5 bases from V and 2 bases from J; junction bases left unmatched: 9. The CDR3 reads CASSPGAGTTYNEQFF. CDR3 DNA sequence: TGTGCCAGCAGCCCAGGTGCAGGGACTACCTACAATGAGCAGTTCTTC.

In its sample, this clone was seen once. CDR3 region: CAWSVWGAENTEAFF. CDR3 bases: TGTGCCTGGAGTGTATGGGGAGCGGAGAACACTGAAGCTTTCTTT. V gene TRBV30 combines with J gene TRBJ1-1; the D is unclear. This CDR3 is 15 amino acids long. CDR1 is GTSNPN and CDR2 is SVGIG in the germline V gene (reference sequence). V shed 0 bases and J shed 1 base, with 12 bases lying between them.

V gene TRBV7-9 combines with J gene TRBJ2-7; TRBD2 agrees at 12 bases. Germline trimming cut 5 bases from V and 3 bases from J; bases unmatched to any gene: 8. Per germline, CDR1 SEHNR and CDR2 FQNEAQ (reference sequence). The length of the CDR3 is 16 residues. In DNA, the CDR3 is TGTGCCAGCAGCGGACTAGCGGGGTGGGAGAACTACGAGCAGTACTTC. Its protein product is CASSGLAGWENYEQYF.

The chain combines TRBV7-6 with TRBJ2-7; D perhaps matches TRBD1 (8 bases). This CDR3 is 16 amino acids long. In germline, CDR1 is SGHVS, CDR2 FNYEAQ. V lost 3 bases to trimming and J lost 3 bases, with 18 bases between them. The CDR3 DNA follows: TGTGCCAGCAGCTTGGCTACAGGGGGGGGGAACTACGAGCAGTACTTC. Protein product: CASSLATGGGNYEQYF.

The rearrangement joins TRBV5-4 to TRBJ2-3; TRBD1 matches 7 bases. This CDR3 comprises 17 residues. V was clipped by 0 bases and J by 0 bases; unmatched bases: 7. CDR1 is SGHNT, CDR2 YYREEE, per germline (reference sequence). The CDR3 DNA reads TGTGCCAGCAGCTTGGTAGGGGGCTATTCTAGCACAGATACGCAGTATTTT. Its protein is CASSLVGGYSSTDTQYF.

The chain couples TRBV6-5 to TRBJ2-3; TRBD2 might be the D (5 bases). V lost 6 bases and J 0 bases, leaving 13 bases between the germline ends. Germline loops: CDR1 MNHEY, CDR2 SVGAGI. This CDR3 comprises 15 residues. The chain's CDR3 is CASSRTRSSTDTQYF. For the CDR3, the DNA is TGTGCCAGCAGCCGGACTCGTTCTAGCACAGATACGCAGTATTTT.

The chain couples TRBV9 to TRBJ2-7, with D maybe TRBD2 (5 bases). CDR3 size: 15 residues. Germline V gene lookup returns CDR1 SGDLS and CDR2 YYNGEE. The V gene lost 3 bases and the J gene lost 0 bases, with 13 bases spanning the gap. This CDR3 is CASSATDFVSYEQYF. DNA for the CDR3: TGTGCCAGCAGCGCCACGGACTTCGTCTCCTACGAGCAGTACTTC.